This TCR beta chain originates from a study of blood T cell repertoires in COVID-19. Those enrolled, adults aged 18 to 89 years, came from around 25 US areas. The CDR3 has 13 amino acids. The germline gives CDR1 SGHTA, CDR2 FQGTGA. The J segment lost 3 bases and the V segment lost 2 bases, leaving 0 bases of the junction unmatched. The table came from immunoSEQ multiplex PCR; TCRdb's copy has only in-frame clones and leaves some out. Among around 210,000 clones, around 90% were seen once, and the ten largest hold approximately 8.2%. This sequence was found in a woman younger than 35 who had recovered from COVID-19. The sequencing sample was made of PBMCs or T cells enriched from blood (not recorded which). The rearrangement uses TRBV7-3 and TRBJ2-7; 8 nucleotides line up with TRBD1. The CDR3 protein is CASSLDRGYEQYF. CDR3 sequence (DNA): TGTGCCAGCAGCTTAGACAGGGGCTACGAGCAGTACTTC.